This T cell receptor (beta chain) was sequenced in a study of CD8+CD57+ T cells in acquired aplastic anemia. Overall study: Isolated CD4+ and CD8+ cells, once sorted, yielded DNA averaging approximately 3 ug.

It was genomic DNA that served as the template for profiling TCR beta VDJ and CDR3. TCRdb re-analysed the reads in MiXCR, keeping a single row per CDR3 protein. The sample yields a few hundred thousand distinct CDR3 sequences, around 30% seen once. The CDR3 spans 13 residues. The V end lost 5 bases, the J end lost 2 bases, and 9 bases lay between the germline ends. CDR1 and CDR2 (germline): LNHDA, SQIVND (reference sequence). There are many counts of this clonotype. Antigen: not known. The study's findings and limits: The same twenty-nine CD8+ CDR3 sequences occurred in patients and in controls.

Patients chosen for sequencing had CD8+CD57+ cells that had expanded, as shown by flow cytometry. V and J are TRBV19 and TRBJ1-1; D is ambiguous. This TCR was sampled from a human donor with aplastic anemia. The sample taken for sequencing was sorted CD4+, CD8+, or CD8+CD57+ T cells (not recorded which) from PBMCs. CDR3 sequence (DNA): TGTGCCAGTAGTCCTAAGAGAAACACTGAAGCTTTCTTT. This sequence encodes CASSPKRNTEAFF.